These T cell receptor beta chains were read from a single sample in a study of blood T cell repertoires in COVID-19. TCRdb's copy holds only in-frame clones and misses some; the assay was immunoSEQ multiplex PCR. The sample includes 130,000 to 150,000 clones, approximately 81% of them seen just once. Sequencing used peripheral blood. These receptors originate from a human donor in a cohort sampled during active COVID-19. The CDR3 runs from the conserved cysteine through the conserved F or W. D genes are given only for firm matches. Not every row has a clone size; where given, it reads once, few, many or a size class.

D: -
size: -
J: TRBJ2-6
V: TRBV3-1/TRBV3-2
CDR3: CASSPLIGANVLTF
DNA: TGTGCCAGCAGCCCTCTTATTGGGGCCAACGTCCTGACTTTC

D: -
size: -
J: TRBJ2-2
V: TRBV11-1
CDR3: CASSPDRTTGELFF
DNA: TGTGCCAGCAGCCCCGACAGAACTACCGGGGAGCTGTTTTTT

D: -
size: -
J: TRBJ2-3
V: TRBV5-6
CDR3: CASSVGPATDTQYF
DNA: TGTGCCAGCAGCGTTGGGCCCGCCACAGATACGCAGTATTTT

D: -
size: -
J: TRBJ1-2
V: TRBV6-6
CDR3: CASSYSSGQNYGYTF
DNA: TGTGCCAGCAGTTACTCGAGTGGACAGAACTATGGCTACACCTTC

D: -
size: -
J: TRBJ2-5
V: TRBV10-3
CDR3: CAISEGLRWRETQYF
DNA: TGTGCCATCAGTGAGGGACTCCGATGGCGGGAGACCCAGTACTTC

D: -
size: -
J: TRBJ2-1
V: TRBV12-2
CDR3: CASRLTGTGINEQFF
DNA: TGTGCAAGTCGCTTAACCGGGACAGGGATTAATGAGCAGTTCTTC

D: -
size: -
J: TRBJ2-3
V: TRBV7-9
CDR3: CASSSGSKADF
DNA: TGTGCCAGCAGCTCCGGGAGCAAGGCGGATTTT

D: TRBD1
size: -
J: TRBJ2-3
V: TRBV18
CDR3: CASSLRDRDADTQYF
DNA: TGTGCCAGCTCACTCCGGGACAGGGACGCAGATACGCAGTATTTT

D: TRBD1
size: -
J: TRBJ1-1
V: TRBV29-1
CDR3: CSVEEQGLSTEAFF
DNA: TGCAGCGTTGAAGAACAGGGGTTGAGCACTGAAGCTTTCTTT

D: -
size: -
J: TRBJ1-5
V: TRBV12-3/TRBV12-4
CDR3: CASRGGRTTQHF
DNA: TGTGCCAGCAGAGGGGGTAGGACGACCCAGCATTTT

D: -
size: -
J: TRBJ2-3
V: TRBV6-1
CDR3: CASSDRVADTQYF
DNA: TGTGCCAGCAGTGACCGGGTTGCCGATACGCAGTATTTT

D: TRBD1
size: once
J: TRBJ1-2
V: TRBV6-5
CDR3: CASSRGQGPGGYTF
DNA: TGTGCCAGCAGCCGAGGACAGGGACCGGGGGGCTACACCTTC

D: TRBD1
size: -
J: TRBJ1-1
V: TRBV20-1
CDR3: CSASRSGTGDRTEAFF
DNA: TGCAGTGCTAGTCGGTCTGGGACAGGCGATCGGACTGAAGCTTTCTTT

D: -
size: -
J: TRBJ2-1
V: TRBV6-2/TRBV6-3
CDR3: CASSSLELVYNEQFF
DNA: TGTGCCAGCAGTTCGCTCGAATTAGTCTACAATGAGCAGTTCTTC

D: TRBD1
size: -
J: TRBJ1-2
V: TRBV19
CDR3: CASSPTQGSNYGYTF
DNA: TGTGCCAGTAGTCCCACACAGGGGTCTAACTATGGCTACACCTTC

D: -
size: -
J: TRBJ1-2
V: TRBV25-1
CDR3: CASSESGDSRGYTF
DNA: TGTGCCAGCAGTGAATCCGGGGATTCGAGGGGCTACACCTTC

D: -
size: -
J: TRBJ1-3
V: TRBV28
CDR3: CASSLGPVVSGNTIYF
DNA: TGTGCCAGCAGTTTAGGGCCCGTCGTCTCTGGAAACACCATATATTTT

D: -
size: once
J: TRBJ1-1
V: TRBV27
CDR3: CASSHGENTEAFF
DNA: TGTGCCAGCAGCCACGGAGAGAACACTGAAGCTTTCTTT

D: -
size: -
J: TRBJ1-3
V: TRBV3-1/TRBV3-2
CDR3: CASSQDWGLGNTIYF
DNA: TGTGCCAGCAGCCAAGATTGGGGCTTAGGAAACACCATATATTTT

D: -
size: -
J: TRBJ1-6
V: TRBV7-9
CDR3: CASSLTGISPLHF
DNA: TGTGCCAGCAGCTTAACGGGGATCTCACCCCTCCACTTT

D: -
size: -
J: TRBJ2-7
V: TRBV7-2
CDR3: CASSLGVPGEQYF
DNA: TGTGCCAGCAGCTTAGGGGTGCCGGGGGAGCAGTACTTC

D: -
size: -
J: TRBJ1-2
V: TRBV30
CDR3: CAWKMGEANYGYTF
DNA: TGTGCCTGGAAGATGGGGGAGGCTAACTATGGCTACACCTTC

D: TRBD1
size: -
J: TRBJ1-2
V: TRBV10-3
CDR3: CAISESSGQGWSYGYTF
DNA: TGTGCCATCAGTGAGTCGAGCGGACAGGGATGGAGCTATGGCTACACCTTC

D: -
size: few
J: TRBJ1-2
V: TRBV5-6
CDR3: CASSLGLQASYGYTF
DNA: TGTGCCAGCAGCTTGGGCCTTCAGGCGAGCTATGGCTACACCTTC

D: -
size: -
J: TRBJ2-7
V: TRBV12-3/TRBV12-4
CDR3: CASSFRAYEQYF
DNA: TGTGCCAGCAGTTTCCGGGCCTACGAGCAGTACTTC

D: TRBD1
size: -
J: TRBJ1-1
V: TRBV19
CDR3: CASSIGPGGISEAFF
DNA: TGTGCCAGTAGTATAGGCCCAGGGGGGATTAGTGAAGCTTTCTTT

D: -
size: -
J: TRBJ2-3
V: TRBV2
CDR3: CASRDGAATDTQYF
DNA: TGTGCCAGCAGGGATGGGGCCGCGACAGATACGCAGTATTTT

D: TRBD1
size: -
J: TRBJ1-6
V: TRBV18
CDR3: CASSLGTGDYNSPLHF
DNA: TGTGCCAGCTCACTAGGGACAGGGGACTATAATTCACCCCTCCACTTT

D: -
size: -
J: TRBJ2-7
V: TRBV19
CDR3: CASSMYSSGEQYF
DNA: TGTGCCAGTAGTATGTATTCTAGTGGCGAGCAGTACTTC

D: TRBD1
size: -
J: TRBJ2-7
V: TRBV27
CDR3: CASSTRTGWGYEQYF
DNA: TGTGCCAGCAGTACCAGGACAGGTTGGGGCTACGAGCAGTACTTC

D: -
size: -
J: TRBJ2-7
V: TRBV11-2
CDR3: CASSLSRGASYEQYF
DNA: TGTGCCAGCAGCCTTAGCCGGGGGGCTTCCTACGAGCAGTACTTC

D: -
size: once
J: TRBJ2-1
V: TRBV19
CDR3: CASSIRLDGEQFF
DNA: TGTGCCAGTAGTATCCGGCTAGATGGTGAGCAGTTCTTC

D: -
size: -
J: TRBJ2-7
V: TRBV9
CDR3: CASSVASNRVPNEQYF
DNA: TGTGCCAGCAGCGTAGCGAGTAACAGGGTCCCCAACGAGCAGTACTTC

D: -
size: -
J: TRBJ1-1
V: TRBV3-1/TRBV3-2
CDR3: CASSFEGVNTEAFF
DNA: TGTGCCAGCAGCTTTGAGGGGGTGAACACTGAAGCTTTCTTT

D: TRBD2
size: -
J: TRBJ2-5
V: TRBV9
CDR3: CASSVEIAGVETQYF
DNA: TGTGCCAGCAGCGTAGAGATAGCGGGGGTGGAGACCCAGTACTTC

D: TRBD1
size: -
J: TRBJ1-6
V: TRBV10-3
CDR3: CAIREGGDNSPLHF
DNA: TGTGCCATCAGGGAAGGGGGCGATAATTCACCCCTCCACTTT

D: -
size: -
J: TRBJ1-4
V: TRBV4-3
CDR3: CASSQDRPGTLNF
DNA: TGCGCCAGCAGCCAAGATCGTCCCGGGACACTAAATTTT

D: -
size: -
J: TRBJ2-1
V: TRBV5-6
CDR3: CASSLLSEQFF
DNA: TGTGCCAGCAGCCTCCTCAGTGAGCAGTTCTTC

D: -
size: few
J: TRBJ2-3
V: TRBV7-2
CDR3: CASRGTSSTDTQYF
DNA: TGTGCCAGCAGAGGGACAAGTAGCACAGATACGCAGTATTTT

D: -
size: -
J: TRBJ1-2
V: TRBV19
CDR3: CASSPTGGYGYTF
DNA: TGTGCCAGTAGTCCTACCGGGGGCTATGGCTACACCTTC